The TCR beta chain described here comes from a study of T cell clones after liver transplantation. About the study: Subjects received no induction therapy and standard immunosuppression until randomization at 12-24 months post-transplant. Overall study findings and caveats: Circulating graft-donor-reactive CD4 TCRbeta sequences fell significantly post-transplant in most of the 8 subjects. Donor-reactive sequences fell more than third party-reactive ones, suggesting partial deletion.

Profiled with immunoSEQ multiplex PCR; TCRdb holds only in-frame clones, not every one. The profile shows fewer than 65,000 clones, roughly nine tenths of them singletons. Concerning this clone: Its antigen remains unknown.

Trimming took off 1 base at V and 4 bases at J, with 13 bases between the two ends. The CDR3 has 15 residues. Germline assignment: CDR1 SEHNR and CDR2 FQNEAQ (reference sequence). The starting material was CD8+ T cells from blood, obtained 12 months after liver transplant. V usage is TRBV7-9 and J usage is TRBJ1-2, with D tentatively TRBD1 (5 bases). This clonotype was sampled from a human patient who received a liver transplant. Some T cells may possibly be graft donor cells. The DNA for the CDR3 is TGTGCCAGCAGCTTAGGGGGCAGGGAGCGCTATGGCTACACCTTC. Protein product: CASSLGGRERYGYTF.